This is a list of T cell receptor beta chains from one sample in a study of T cells after yellow fever vaccination. Using its own MiXCR run on the 5' RACE reads, TCRdb lists one record per CDR3 protein. The table lists about 300,000 distinct CDR3 sequences, about 6.6% of them singletons. The starting material was PBMCs, obtained around 45 days after the first yellow fever vaccination. These receptors all stem from a man aged 18 to 29 who received the YFV17D yellow fever vaccine. The CDR3 runs from the conserved cysteine through the conserved F or W. The D gene is left open where the match is weak. Rows may omit the clone size; those that give it use once, few, many or a size class.

>few|TRBJ2-2|-|TRBV5-4
CASSLRAGVPGELFF
TGTGCCAGCAGCTTAAGAGCAGGGGTTCCCGGGGAGCTGTTTTTT
>many|TRBJ2-3|TRBD2|TRBV6-1
CASSQAGVGVDTQYF
TGTGCCAGCAGTCAAGCGGGGGTAGGCGTCGATACGCAGTATTTT
>-|TRBJ1-2|-|TRBV6-1
CASSRFLGAGDYTF
TGTGCCAGCAGTCGGTTCCTTGGAGCAGGGGACTACACCTTC
>few|TRBJ2-5|TRBD2|TRBV5-4
CASSLLGTSGTETQYF
TGTGCCAGCAGCTTACTCGGGACTAGCGGGACGGAGACCCAGTACTTC
>-|TRBJ2-3|-|TRBV7-2
CASSLVPSMDTQYF
TGTGCCAGCAGCTTAGTGCCTAGCATGGATACGCAGTATTTT
>-|TRBJ1-5|TRBD1|TRBV9
CASSGGTGQFPQHF
TGTGCCAGCAGCGGCGGGACAGGGCAGTTTCCCCAGCATTTT
>few|TRBJ1-2|TRBD1|TRBV20-1
CSARDRGNYGYTF
TGCAGTGCCCGGGACAGGGGTAACTATGGCTACACCTTC
>-|TRBJ2-5|-|TRBV12-3/TRBV12-4
CASSWGIQETQYF
TGTGCCAGCAGTTGGGGGATCCAAGAGACCCAGTACTTC
>-|TRBJ2-7|TRBD1|TRBV12-3/TRBV12-4
CASRTGYRGDYEQYF
TGTGCCAGCAGGACCGGGTACAGGGGCGACTACGAGCAGTACTTC
>many|TRBJ2-1|TRBD2|TRBV6-2/TRBV6-3
CASRGIAGGREVEQFF
TGTGCCAGCAGGGGTATAGCGGGGGGCCGGGAGGTGGAGCAGTTCTTC